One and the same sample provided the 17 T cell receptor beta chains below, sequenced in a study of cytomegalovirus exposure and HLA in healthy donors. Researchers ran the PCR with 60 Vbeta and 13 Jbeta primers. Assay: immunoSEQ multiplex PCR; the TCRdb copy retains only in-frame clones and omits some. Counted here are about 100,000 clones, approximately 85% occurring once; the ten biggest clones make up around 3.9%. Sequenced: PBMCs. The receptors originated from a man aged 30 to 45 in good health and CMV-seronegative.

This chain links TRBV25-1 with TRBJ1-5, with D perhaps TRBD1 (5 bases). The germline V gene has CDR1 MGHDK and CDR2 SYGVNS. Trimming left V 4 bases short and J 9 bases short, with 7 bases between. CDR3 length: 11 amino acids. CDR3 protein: CASSGGGPQHF. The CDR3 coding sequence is TGTGCCAGCAGTGGGGGGGGGCCCCAGCATTTT.

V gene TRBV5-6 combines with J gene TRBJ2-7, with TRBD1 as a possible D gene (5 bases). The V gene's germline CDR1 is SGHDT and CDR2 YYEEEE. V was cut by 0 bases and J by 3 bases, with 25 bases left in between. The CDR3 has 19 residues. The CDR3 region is CASSLAGRVDPLGVYEQYF. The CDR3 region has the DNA TGTGCCAGCAGCTTGGCCGGCAGGGTTGACCCGCTTGGGGTCTACGAGCAGTACTTC.

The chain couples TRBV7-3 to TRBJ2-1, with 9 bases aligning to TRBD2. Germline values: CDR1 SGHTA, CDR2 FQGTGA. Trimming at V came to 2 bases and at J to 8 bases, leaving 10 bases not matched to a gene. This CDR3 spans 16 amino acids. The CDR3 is CASSLAGGTGGDEQFF. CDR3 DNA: TGTGCCAGCAGCTTAGCGGGAGGGACCGGGGGGGATGAGCAGTTCTTC.

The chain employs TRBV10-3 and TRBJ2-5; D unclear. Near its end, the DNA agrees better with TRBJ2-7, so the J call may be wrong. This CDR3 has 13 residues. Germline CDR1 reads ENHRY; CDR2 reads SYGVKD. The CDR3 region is CAISERQAYEQYF. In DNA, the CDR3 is TGTGCCATCAGTGAGCGGCAGGCCTACGAGCAGTACTTC.

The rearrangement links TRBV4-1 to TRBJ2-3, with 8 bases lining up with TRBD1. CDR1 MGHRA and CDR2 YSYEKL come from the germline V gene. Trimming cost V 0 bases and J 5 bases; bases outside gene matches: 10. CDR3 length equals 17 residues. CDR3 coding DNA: TGCGCCAGCAGCCAAGAAACGCAGGGGGCTACGGAAGATACGCAGTATTTT. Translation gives CASSQETQGATEDTQYF.

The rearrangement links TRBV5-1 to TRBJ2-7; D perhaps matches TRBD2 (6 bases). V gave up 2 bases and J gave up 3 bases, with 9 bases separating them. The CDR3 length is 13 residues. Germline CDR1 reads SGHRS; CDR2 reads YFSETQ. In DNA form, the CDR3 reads TGCGCCAGCAGCTTACGGGGGAACTACGAGCAGTACTTC. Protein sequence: CASSLRGNYEQYF.

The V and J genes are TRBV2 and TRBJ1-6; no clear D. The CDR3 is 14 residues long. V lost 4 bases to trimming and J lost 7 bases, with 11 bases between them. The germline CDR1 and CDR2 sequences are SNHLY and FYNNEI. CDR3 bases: TGTGCCAGCAGTGGCAGGTCCGAAAATTCACCCCTCCACTTT. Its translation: CASSGRSENSPLHF.

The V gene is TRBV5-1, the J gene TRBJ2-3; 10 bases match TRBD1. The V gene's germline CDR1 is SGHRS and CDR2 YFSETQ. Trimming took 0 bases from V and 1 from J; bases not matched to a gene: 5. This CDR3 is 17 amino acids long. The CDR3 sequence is CASSLGQGAVGTDTQYF. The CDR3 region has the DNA TGCGCCAGCAGCTTGGGACAGGGGGCGGTAGGCACAGATACGCAGTATTTT.

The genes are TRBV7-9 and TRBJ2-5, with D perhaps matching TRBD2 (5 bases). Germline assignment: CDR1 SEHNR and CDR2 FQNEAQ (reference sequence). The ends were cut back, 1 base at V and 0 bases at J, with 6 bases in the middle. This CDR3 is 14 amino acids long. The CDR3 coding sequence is TGTGCCAGCAGCTTAGGAGGGTACCAAGAGACCCAGTACTTC. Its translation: CASSLGGYQETQYF.

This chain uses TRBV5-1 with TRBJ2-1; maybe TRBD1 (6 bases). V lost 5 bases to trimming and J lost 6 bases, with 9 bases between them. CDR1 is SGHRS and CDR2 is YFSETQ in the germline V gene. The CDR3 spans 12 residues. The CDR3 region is CASRQGSNEQFF. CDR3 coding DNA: TGCGCCAGCAGACAGGGTAGCAATGAGCAGTTCTTC.

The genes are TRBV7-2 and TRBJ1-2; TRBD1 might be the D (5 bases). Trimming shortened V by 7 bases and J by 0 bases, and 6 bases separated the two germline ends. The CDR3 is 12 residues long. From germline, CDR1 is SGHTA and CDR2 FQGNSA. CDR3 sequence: CASMTANYGYTF. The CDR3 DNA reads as TGTGCCAGCATGACAGCTAACTATGGCTACACCTTC.

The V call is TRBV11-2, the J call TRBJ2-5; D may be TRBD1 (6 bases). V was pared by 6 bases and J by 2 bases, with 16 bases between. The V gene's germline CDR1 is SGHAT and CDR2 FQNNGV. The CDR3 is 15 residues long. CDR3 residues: CASRPLWGPQETQYF. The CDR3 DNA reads TGTGCCAGCAGACCCCTTTGGGGGCCTCAAGAGACCCAGTACTTC.

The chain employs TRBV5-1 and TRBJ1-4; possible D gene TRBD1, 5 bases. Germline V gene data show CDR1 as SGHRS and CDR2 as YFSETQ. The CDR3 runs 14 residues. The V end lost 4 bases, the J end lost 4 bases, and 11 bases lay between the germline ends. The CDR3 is CASSRRQINEKLFF. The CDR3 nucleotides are TGCGCCAGCAGCCGGAGACAGATTAATGAAAAACTGTTTTTT.

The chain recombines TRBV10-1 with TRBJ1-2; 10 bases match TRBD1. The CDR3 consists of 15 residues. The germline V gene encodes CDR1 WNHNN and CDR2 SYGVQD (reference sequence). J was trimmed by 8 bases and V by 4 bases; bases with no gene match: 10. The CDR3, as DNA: TGCGCCAGCAGTGGCCCGGGACAGGGGCTGGACGGCTACACCTTC. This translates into CASSGPGQGLDGYTF.

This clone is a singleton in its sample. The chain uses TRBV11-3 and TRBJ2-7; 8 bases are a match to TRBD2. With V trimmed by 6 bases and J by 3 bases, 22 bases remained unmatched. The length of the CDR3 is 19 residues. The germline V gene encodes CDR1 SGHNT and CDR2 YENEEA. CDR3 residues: CASRYTRQAERGPNYEQYF. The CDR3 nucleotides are TGTGCCAGCAGATACACCCGTCAGGCTGAGCGGGGGCCAAACTACGAGCAGTACTTC.

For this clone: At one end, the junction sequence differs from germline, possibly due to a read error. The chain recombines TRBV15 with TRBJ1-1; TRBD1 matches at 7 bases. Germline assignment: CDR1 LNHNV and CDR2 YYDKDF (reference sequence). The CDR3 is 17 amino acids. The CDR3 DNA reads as TGTGCCACCAGCAGAGATGTCATACAGGGGATGAAGACTGAAGCTTTCTTT. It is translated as CATSRDVIQGMKTEAFF.

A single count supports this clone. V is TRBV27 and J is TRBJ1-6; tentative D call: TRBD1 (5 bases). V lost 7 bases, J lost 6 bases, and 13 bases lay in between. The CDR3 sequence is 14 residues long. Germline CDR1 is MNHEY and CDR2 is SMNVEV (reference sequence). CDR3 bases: TGTGCCAGCACCGCAGGGTCTGCTAATTCACCCCTCCACTTT. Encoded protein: CASTAGSANSPLHF.